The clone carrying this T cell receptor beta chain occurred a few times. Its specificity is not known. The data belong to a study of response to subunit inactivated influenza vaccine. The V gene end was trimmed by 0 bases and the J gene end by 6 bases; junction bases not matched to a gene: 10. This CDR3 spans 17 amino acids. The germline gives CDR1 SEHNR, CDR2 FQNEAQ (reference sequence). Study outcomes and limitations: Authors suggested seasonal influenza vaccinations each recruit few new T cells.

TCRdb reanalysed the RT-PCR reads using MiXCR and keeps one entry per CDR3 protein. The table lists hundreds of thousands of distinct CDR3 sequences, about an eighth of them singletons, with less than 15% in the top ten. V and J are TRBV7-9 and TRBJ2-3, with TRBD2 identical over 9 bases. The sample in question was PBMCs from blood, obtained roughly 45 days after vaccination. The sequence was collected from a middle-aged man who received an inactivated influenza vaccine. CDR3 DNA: TGTGCCAGCAGCTTAGCGCTTCAGCGGGGGGCAGCGGATACGCAGTATTTT. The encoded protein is CASSLALQRGAADTQYF.